Each of the 3 T cell receptor beta chains below was sequenced from the same sample in a study of T-cell reconstitution after alpha-beta-depleted transplantation in children. Unique molecular identifiers featured in how the TCRbeta library was prepared. TCRdb passed the PCR reads through MiXCR, listing each CDR3 protein once. The data hold some 440,000 distinct CDR3 sequences, with about 17% observed a single time. The specimen was PBMCs, mostly from graft donor cells, collected 360 days after TCRalphabeta/CD19-depleted stem cell transplant. The receptor source for this set is a boy under two years old who had a stem cell transplant for Wiskott-Aldrich syndrome, so the T cells may come from the graft donor.

This clonotype has just a few counts. The V and J genes are TRBV7-6 and TRBJ1-1, with unresolved D. The CDR3 has 15 residues. Germline-derived CDR1 and CDR2 are SGHVS and FNYEAQ. V was clipped by 0 bases and J by 1 base, with 9 bases between them. The CDR3 nucleotides are TGTGCCAGCAGCTTAGCCGGCCCACGGAACACTGAAGCTTTCTTT. This sequence encodes CASSLAGPRNTEAFF.

The rearrangement joins TRBV20-1 to TRBJ2-1; D call uncertain. The V gene's germline CDR1 is DFQATT and CDR2 SNEGSKA (reference sequence). This CDR3 comprises 14 residues. The CDR3 DNA follows: TGCAGAGCCCTTAGGAGCGCCTCCTACAATGAGCAGTTCTTC. Translation: CRALRSASYNEQFF.

This clonotype turned up a few times. The chain recombines TRBV5-1 with TRBJ2-3; 7 bases map to TRBD1. In germline, CDR1 is SGHRS, CDR2 YFSETQ. The CDR3 spans 15 residues. Trimming at V came to 4 bases and at J to 1 base, leaving 6 bases not matched to a gene. The CDR3 region has the DNA TGCGCCAGCAGCGATGGGACAGCGCGCACAGATACGCAGTATTTT. This encodes CASSDGTARTDTQYF.